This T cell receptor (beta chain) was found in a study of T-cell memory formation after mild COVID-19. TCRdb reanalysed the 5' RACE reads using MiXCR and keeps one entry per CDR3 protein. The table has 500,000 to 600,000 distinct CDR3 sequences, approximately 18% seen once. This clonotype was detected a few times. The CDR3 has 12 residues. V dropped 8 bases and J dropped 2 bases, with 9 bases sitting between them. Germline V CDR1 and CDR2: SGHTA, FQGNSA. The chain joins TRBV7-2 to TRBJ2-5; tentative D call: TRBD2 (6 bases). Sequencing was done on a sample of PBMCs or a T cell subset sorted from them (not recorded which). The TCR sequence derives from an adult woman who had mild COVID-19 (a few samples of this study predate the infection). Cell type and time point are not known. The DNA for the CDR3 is TGTGCCAGCCGCCGGGGGCAAGAGACCCAGTACTTC. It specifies CASRRGQETQYF.